These T cell receptor beta chains were read from a single sample in a study of blood T cell repertoires in COVID-19. Profiling relied on immunoSEQ multiplex PCR, and the TCRdb table lists in-frame clones only, not all of them. The sample shows 350,000 or so clones, roughly 90% of them seen only once. The material sequenced was peripheral blood. Receptor source: a woman in her sixties or seventies with COVID-19, enrolled during active disease. CDR3s include the opening cysteine and the closing phenylalanine or tryptophan. A D gene is named only where the DNA matches it firmly. Size is stated for part of the rows, as once, few or many counts, or as a class when the clone is expanded.

d_call	v_call	clone_size	cdr3_length	j_call	cdr3_nt	cdr3_aa
NA	TRBV19	NA	15	TRBJ1-3	TGTGCCAGTTCTTGGGGCGGGACCCAAGGAAACACCATATATTTT	CASSWGGTQGNTIYF
NA	TRBV3-1/TRBV3-2	NA	15	TRBJ1-5	TGTGCCAGCAGCCAAGAATGGGCGGGGAATCAGCCCCAGCATTTT	CASSQEWAGNQPQHF
TRBD2	TRBV13	NA	15	TRBJ2-7	TGTGCCAGCAGCACCCGAAGCGGGGCGGGCTACGAGCAGTACTTC	CASSTRSGAGYEQYF
TRBD1	TRBV24-1	NA	15	TRBJ2-7	TGTGCCACCAGTGATTCTGGACAGGTCTTCAACGAGCAGTACTTC	CATSDSGQVFNEQYF
TRBD1	TRBV6-5	few	15	TRBJ1-2	TGTGCCAGCAGATCCGGGACAGGGCTTGACTATGGCTACACCTTC	CASRSGTGLDYGYTF
TRBD1	TRBV19	NA	14	TRBJ1-2	TGTGCCAGTACCTGGACAGGGTCAAACTATGGCTACACCTTC	CASTWTGSNYGYTF
TRBD2	TRBV9	NA	15	TRBJ2-2	TGTGCCAGCAGCGCCACGGGGGGAAACACCGGGGAGCTGTTTTTT	CASSATGGNTGELFF
NA	TRBV9	NA	15	TRBJ1-4	TGTGCCAGCAGCGTAGGGCAGTCCATAAATGAAAAACTGTTTTTT	CASSVGQSINEKLFF
NA	TRBV6-4	NA	13	TRBJ1-2	TGTGCCATCCCTAGGCCCTCAATTGGGGGCTACACCTTC	CAIPRPSIGGYTF
TRBD1	TRBV6-2/TRBV6-3	once	15	TRBJ1-1	TGTGCCAGCAGTGTCCGGGACAGGGGAAACCCTGAAGCTTTCTTT	CASSVRDRGNPEAFF
NA	TRBV2	NA	19	TRBJ1-5	TGTGCCAGCAGTGAAAGGTTCCCATCGTCCCAGGCCTCAAATCAGCCCCAGCATTTT	CASSERFPSSQASNQPQHF
TRBD1	TRBV14	NA	15	TRBJ1-6	TGTGCCAGCAGCCCACAGGGGTCCTATAATTCACCCCTCCACTTT	CASSPQGSYNSPLHF
NA	TRBV11-2	NA	14	TRBJ2-1	TGTGCCAGCAGCTCGCGAACAGGGACCGCTGAGCAGTTCTTC	CASSSRTGTAEQFF
NA	TRBV2	NA	15	TRBJ1-5	TGTGCCAGCATGTATAGACGGGATAGCAATCAGCCCCAGCATTTT	CASMYRRDSNQPQHF
TRBD1	TRBV3-1/TRBV3-2	NA	13	TRBJ2-7	TGTGCCAGCAGCCGGGGACAGGGCTACGAGCAGTACTTC	CASSRGQGYEQYF
TRBD1	TRBV11-2	NA	16	TRBJ1-1	TGTGCCAGCAGGATAGGGGGCGGGATTAGGAACACTGAAGCTTTCTTT	CASRIGGGIRNTEAFF
NA	TRBV6-5	NA	15	TRBJ1-4	TGTGCCAGCAGCCGGGGGGGTACAACTAATGAAAAACTGTTTTTT	CASSRGGTTNEKLFF
NA	TRBV27	NA	16	TRBJ1-3	TGTGCCAGCAGTTCCCCTCTTAACGGCTCTGGAAACACCATATATTTT	CASSSPLNGSGNTIYF
NA	TRBV7-9	NA	14	TRBJ1-5	TGTGCCAGCAGGGACATTCTCAGCAATCAGCCCCAGCATTTT	CASRDILSNQPQHF
NA	TRBV6-5	NA	15	TRBJ2-4	TGTGCCAGCAGCACAGCCCTTCTAGCCAAAAACATTCAGTACTTC	CASSTALLAKNIQYF
TRBD1	TRBV15	few	13	TRBJ1-1	TGTGCCACCAGCAGAGATCCACAGGGGGAGGCTTTCTTT	CATSRDPQGEAFF
NA	TRBV12-5	NA	17	TRBJ1-3	TGTGCTAGTGGTTTGGGTCACAGGGTGACCTCTGGAAACACCATATATTTT	CASGLGHRVTSGNTIYF
NA	TRBV28	NA	15	TRBJ1-4	TGTGCCAGCAGTTTATTGGCGGGCGTTAATGAAAAACTGTTTTTT	CASSLLAGVNEKLFF
NA	TRBV28	NA	13	TRBJ1-6	TGTGCCAGCGAAGGATGGCGGGGTTCACCCCTCCACTTT	CASEGWRGSPLHF
TRBD2	TRBV18	NA	15	TRBJ2-3	TGTGCCAGCTCACGGACTAGCGGGGGGACAGATACGCAGTATTTT	CASSRTSGGTDTQYF
NA	TRBV3-1/TRBV3-2	NA	16	TRBJ2-1	TGTGCCAGCAGCCAAGCACGCGCCGGCAGGAGGTACGAGCAGTTCTTC	CASSQARAGRRYEQFF
NA	TRBV6-5	NA	14	TRBJ1-2	TGTGCCAGCAGTCCCCGACAGCCTAACTATGGCTACACCTTC	CASSPRQPNYGYTF
TRBD1	TRBV6-5	NA	15	TRBJ2-5	TGTGCCAGCAGTTCCCACAGGGGGACGCAAGAGACCCAGTACTTC	CASSSHRGTQETQYF
NA	TRBV7-2	few	16	TRBJ2-7	TGTGCCAGCAGCTTAGTGTCGTCAGGGCTAGGGTTGGGGCAGTACTTC	CASSLVSSGLGLGQYF
TRBD2	TRBV9	NA	15	TRBJ2-1	TGTGCCAGCAGCGCTCTAGCGGGATCCTACAATGAGCAGTTCTTC	CASSALAGSYNEQFF
TRBD1	TRBV3-1/TRBV3-2	NA	17	TRBJ2-7	TGTGCCAGCAGCCAAAATCCCCGGACAGGGGGCACCTACGAGCAGTACTTC	CASSQNPRTGGTYEQYF
NA	TRBV6-1	once	14	TRBJ1-5	TGTGCCAGCAGTGGGACAGTCGATTATCAGCCCCAGCATTTT	CASSGTVDYQPQHF
NA	TRBV28	NA	17	TRBJ1-5	TGTGCCAGCAGTTTAAGTCCGGGGGGAAACGGCGGGCAGCCCCAGCATTTT	CASSLSPGGNGGQPQHF
TRBD2	TRBV6-5	NA	15	TRBJ2-3	TGTGCCAGCAGTCCACGGGACTACAGATCTGATACGCAGTATTTT	CASSPRDYRSDTQYF
NA	TRBV18	NA	16	TRBJ1-5	TGTGCCAGCTCACCACGTAGTGGGGAGGGCAATCAGCCCCAGCATTTT	CASSPRSGEGNQPQHF
NA	TRBV9	few	16	TRBJ1-6	TGTGCCAGCAGCGCCCCCCTTAAGGAGCGTAGCTCACCCCTCCACTTT	CASSAPLKERSSPLHF
TRBD2	TRBV7-2	few	16	TRBJ2-1	TGTGCCAGCAGCTTAGCCACAGCGGGGGGATGGAATGAGCAGTTCTTC	CASSLATAGGWNEQFF
NA	TRBV5-1	NA	16	TRBJ2-2	TGCGCCAGCGGATTCTCCTCGGGCAGGGGAATCGGGGAGCTGTTTTTT	CASGFSSGRGIGELFF
TRBD2	TRBV7-3	NA	16	TRBJ2-1	TGTGCCAGCAGCTTAAGGGGGACTAGCTCCTACAATGAGCAGTTCTTC	CASSLRGTSSYNEQFF
NA	TRBV6-6	few	14	TRBJ2-7	TGTGCCAGCAGAGAGAACCAGGGTGGCTACGAGCAGTACTTC	CASRENQGGYEQYF
NA	TRBV30	once	12	TRBJ2-5	TGTGCCTGGACAATAGGGAGGGAGACCCAGTACTTC	CAWTIGRETQYF
TRBD1	TRBV30	once	16	TRBJ1-2	TGTGCCTGGAGAAGCGGACAGGGAAAGAATTACTATGGCTACACCTTC	CAWRSGQGKNYYGYTF
NA	TRBV7-2	NA	13	TRBJ1-1	TGTGCCAGCAGCTTAACCAGGGACACTGAAGCTTTCTTT	CASSLTRDTEAFF
NA	TRBV7-3	NA	13	TRBJ1-1	TGTGCCAGCAGCGTACAGGGATTCACTGAAGCTTTCTTT	CASSVQGFTEAFF
NA	TRBV5-1	NA	14	TRBJ1-1	TGCGCCAGCAGCTTGGACAGGAGGAACACTGAAGCTTTCTTT	CASSLDRRNTEAFF
NA	TRBV30	NA	17	TRBJ1-5	TGTGCCTGGAGTGCGGCGAGGGGACTTGCTAGCAATCAGCCCCAGCATTTT	CAWSAARGLASNQPQHF
NA	TRBV29-1	few	12	TRBJ2-5	TGCAGCGTTGATACCTCCCGGGAGACCCAGTACTTC	CSVDTSRETQYF
NA	TRBV20-1	NA	13	TRBJ1-2	TGCAGTGCTAGTTCAACCCAGGGCTATGGCTACACCTTC	CSASSTQGYGYTF